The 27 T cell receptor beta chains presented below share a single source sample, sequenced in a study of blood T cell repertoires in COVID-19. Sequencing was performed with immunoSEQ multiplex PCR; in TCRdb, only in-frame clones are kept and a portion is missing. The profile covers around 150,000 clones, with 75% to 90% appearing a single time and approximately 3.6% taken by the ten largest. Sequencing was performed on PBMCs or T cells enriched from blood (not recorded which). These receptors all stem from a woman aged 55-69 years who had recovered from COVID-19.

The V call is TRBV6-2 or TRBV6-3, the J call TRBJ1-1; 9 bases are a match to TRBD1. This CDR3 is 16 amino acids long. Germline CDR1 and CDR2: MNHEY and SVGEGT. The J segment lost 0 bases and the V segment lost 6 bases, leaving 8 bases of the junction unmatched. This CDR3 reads CASSPGTGFMNTEAFF. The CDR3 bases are TGTGCCAGCAGCCCTGGGACAGGGTTCATGAACACTGAAGCTTTCTTT.

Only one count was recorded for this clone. The CDR3 sequence is CASSREGVENYGYTF. CDR3 nucleotides: TGCGCCAGCAGCCGTGAGGGTGTGGAAAACTATGGCTACACCTTC. The V gene is TRBV5-1, the J gene TRBJ1-2; D call uncertain. In germline, CDR1 is SGHRS, CDR2 YFSETQ. V lost 4 bases, J lost 2 bases, and 15 bases lay in between. This CDR3 spans 15 amino acids.

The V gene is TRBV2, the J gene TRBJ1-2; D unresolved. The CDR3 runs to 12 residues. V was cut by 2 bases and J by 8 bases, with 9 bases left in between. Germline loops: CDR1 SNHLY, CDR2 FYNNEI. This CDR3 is CASSETEEGYTF. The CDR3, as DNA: TGTGCCAGCAGTGAAACGGAGGAGGGCTACACCTTC.

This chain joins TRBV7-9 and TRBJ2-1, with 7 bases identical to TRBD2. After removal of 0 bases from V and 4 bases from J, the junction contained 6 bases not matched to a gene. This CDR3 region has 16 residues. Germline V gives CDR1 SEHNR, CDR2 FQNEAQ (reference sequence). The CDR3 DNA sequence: TGTGCCAGCAGCTTAGCTTTGCGGGGGACTTACAATGAGCAGTTCTTC. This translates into CASSLALRGTYNEQFF. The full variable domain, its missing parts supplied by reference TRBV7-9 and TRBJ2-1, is DTGVSQNPRHKITKRGQNVTFRCDPISEHNRLYWYRQTLGQGPEFLTYFQNEAQLEKSRLLSDRFSAERPKGSFSTLEIQRTEQGDSAMYLCASSLALRGTYNEQFFGPGTRLTVL.

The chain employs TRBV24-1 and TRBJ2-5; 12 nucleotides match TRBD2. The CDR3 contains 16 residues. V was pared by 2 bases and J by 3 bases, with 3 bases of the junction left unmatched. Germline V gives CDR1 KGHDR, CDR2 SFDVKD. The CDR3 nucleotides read TGTGCCACCAGTGATTGGTCTAGCGGGGGGGAAGAGACCCAGTACTTC. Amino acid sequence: CATSDWSSGGEETQYF.

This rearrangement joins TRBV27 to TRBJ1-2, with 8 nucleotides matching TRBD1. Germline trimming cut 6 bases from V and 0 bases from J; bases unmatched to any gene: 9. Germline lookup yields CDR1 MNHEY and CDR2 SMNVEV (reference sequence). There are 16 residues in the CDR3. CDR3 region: CASRGTGTGANYGYTF. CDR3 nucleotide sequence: TGTGCCAGCAGAGGAACCGGGACAGGAGCTAACTATGGCTACACCTTC.

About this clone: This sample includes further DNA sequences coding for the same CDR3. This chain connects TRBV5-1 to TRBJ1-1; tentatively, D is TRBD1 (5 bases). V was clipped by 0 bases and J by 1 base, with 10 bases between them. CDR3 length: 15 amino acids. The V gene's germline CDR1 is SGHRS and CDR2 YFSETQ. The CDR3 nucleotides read TGCGCCAGCAGCTTGGCAGGGCAGGGGAACACTGAAGCTTTCTTT. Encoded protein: CASSLAGQGNTEAFF.

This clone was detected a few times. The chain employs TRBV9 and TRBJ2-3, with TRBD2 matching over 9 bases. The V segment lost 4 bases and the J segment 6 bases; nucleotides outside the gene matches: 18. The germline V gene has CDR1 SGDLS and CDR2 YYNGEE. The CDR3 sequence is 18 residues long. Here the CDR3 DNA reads TGTGCCAGCAGCCTGGGCCCCAGCGGGGGGTCCGTCTTGGATACGCAGTATTTT. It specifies CASSLGPSGGSVLDTQYF.

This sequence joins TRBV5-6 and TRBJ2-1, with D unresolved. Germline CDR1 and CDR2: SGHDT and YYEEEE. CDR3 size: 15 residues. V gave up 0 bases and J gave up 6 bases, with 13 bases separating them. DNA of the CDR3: TGTGCCAGCAGCTTGGGCCTCGGAGCCTTCAATGAGCAGTTCTTC. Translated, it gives CASSLGLGAFNEQFF.

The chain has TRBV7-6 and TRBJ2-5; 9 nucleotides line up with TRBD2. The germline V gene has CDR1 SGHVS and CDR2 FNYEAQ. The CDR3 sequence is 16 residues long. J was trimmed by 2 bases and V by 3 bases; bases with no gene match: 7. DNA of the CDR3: TGTGCCAGCAGCTTTTGGACTAGCGCGCCACAAGAGACCCAGTACTTC. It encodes CASSFWTSAPQETQYF.

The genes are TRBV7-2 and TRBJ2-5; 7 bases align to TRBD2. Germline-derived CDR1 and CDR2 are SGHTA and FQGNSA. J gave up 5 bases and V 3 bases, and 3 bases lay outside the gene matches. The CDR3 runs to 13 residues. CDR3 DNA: TGTGCCAGCAGCTTTGGGCGGGGGGAGACCCAGTACTTC. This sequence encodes CASSFGRGETQYF.

CDR3 in amino acids: CASSLLQGTGQFF. CDR3 sequence (DNA): TGCGCCAGCAGCTTACTACAGGGGACTGGGCAGTTCTTC. V is TRBV5-1 and J is TRBJ2-1; maybe TRBD1 (7 bases). V gave up 2 bases and J gave up 12 bases, with 15 bases separating them. This CDR3 is built from 13 residues. Per the germline V gene, CDR1 is SGHRS and CDR2 is YFSETQ.

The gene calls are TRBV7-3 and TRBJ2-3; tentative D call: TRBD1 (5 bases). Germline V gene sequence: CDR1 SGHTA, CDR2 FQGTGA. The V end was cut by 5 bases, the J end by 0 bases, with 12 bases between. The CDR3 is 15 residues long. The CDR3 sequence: CASSPEGASTDTQYF. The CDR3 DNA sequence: TGTGCCAGCAGCCCGGAAGGGGCGAGCACAGATACGCAGTATTTT. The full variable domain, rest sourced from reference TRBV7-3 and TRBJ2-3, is GAGVSQTPSNKVTEKGKYVELRCDPISGHTALYWYRQSLGQGPEFLIYFQGTGAADDSGLPNDRFFAVRPEGSVSTLKIQRTERGDSAVYLCASSPEGASTDTQYFGPGTRLTVL.

This CDR3 is CASSLGVRRGRETQYF. CDR3 sequence (DNA): TGTGCCAGCAGCTTAGGGGTCCGGCGGGGGCGGGAGACCCAGTACTTC. J is TRBJ2-5 and V is TRBV7-2, with D possibly TRBD2 on 7 matching bases. This CDR3 contains 16 residues. The germline CDR1 and CDR2 sequences are SGHTA and FQGNSA. The V end lost 1 base, the J end lost 5 bases, and 17 bases lay between the germline ends.

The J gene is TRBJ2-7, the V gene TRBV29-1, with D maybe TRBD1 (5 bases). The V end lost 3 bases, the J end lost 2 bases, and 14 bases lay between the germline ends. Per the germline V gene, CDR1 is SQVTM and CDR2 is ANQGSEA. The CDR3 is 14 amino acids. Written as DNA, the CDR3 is TGCAGCGTTGATGGGCAGGGCTTTCCCTACGAGCAGTACTTC. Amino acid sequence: CSVDGQGFPYEQYF.

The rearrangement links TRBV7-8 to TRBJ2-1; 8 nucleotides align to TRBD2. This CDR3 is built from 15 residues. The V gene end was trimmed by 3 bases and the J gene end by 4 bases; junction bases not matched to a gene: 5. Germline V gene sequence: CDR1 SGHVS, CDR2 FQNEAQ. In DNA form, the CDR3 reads TGTGCCAGCAGCTTTCTAAGCGGGGGTTACAATGAGCAGTTCTTC. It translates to CASSFLSGGYNEQFF.

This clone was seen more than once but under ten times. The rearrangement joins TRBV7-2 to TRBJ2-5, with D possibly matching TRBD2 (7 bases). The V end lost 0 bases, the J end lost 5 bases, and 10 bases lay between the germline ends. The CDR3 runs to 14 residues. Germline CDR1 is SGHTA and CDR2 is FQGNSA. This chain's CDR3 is CASSLAGGRETQYF. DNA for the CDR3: TGTGCCAGCAGCTTAGCGGGGGGGCGGGAGACCCAGTACTTC.

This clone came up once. The CDR3 loop reads CASSLRTGRDSPLHF. CDR3 DNA sequence: TGTGCCAGCAGCCTACGGACAGGGAGGGATTCACCCCTCCACTTT. This chain connects TRBV3-1 (or the pseudogene TRBV3-2) to TRBJ1-6, with 8 bases aligning to TRBD1. The CDR3 covers 15 residues. The germline CDR1 and CDR2 sequences are LGHDT and YNNKEL (reference sequence). J gave up 8 bases and V 4 bases, and 7 bases lay outside the gene matches.

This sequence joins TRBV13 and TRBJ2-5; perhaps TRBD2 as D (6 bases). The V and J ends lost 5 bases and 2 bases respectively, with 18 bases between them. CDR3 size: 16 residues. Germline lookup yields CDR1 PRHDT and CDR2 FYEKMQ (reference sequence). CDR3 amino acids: CASSGMGSGPQETQYF. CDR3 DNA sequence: TGTGCCAGCAGCGGGATGGGTAGCGGACCACAAGAGACCCAGTACTTC.

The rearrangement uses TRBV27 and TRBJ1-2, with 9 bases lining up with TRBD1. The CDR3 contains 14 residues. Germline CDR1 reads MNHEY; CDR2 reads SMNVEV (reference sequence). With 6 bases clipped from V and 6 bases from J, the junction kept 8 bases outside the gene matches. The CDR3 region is CASRITGGEDGYTF. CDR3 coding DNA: TGTGCCAGCAGAATCACAGGGGGCGAGGATGGCTACACCTTC.

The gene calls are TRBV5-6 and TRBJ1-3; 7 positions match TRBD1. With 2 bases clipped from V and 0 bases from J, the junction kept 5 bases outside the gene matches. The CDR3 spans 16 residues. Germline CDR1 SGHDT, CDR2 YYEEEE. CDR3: CASSFLGTDSGNTIYF. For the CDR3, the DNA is TGTGCCAGCAGCTTTCTGGGGACAGACTCTGGAAACACCATATATTTT. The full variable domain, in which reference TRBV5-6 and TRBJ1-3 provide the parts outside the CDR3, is DAGVTQSPTHLIKTRGQQVTLRCSPKSGHDTVSWYQQALGQGPQFIFQYYEEEERQRGNFPDRFSGHQFPNYSSELNVNALLLGDSALYLCASSFLGTDSGNTIYFGEGSWLTVV.

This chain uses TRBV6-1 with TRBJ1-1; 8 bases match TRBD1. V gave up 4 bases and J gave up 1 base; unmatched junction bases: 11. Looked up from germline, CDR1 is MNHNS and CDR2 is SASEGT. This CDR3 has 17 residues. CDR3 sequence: CASSAGTGLVGNTEAFF. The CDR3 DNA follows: TGTGCCAGCAGTGCCGGGACAGGTCTGGTCGGGAACACTGAAGCTTTCTTT.

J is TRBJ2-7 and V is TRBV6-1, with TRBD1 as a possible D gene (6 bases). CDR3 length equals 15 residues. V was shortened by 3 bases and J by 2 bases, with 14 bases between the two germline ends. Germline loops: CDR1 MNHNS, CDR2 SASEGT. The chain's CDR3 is CASSDRRQATYEQYF. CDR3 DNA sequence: TGTGCCAGCAGTGACCGCAGACAGGCTACCTACGAGCAGTACTTC.

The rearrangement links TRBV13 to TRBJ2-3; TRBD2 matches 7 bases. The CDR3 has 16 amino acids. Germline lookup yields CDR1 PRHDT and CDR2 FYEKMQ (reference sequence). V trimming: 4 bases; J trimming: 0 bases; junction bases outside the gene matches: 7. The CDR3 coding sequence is TGTGCCAGCAGCTACGACTTGCGGGGGAGCACAGATACGCAGTATTTT. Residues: CASSYDLRGSTDTQYF.

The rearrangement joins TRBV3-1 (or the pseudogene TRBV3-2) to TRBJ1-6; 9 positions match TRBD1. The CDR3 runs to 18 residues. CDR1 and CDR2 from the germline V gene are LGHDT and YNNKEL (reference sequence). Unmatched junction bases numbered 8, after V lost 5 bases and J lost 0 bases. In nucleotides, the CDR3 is TGTGCCAGCAGCTCACCGGGACAGGGAACCTCCTATAATTCACCCCTCCACTTT. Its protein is CASSSPGQGTSYNSPLHF.

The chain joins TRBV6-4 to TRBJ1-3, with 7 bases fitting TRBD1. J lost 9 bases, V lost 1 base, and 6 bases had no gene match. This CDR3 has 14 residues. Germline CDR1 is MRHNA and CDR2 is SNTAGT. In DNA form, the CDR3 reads TGTGCCAGCAGTGACTTCGGACAGGTGGCCACCATATATTTT. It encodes CASSDFGQVATIYF.

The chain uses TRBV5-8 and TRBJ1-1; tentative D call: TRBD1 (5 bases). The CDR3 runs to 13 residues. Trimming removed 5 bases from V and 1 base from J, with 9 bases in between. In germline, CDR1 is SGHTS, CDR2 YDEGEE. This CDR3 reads CASSRTGNTEAFF. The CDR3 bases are TGTGCCAGCAGTCGCACAGGGAACACTGAAGCTTTCTTT.